This T cell receptor beta chain originates from a study of CD8 T cells in Susac syndrome. The V end was cut by 2 bases, the J end by 6 bases, with 15 bases between. There are 15 residues in the CDR3. Germline lookup yields CDR1 MDHEN and CDR2 SYDVKM. The authors reverse transcribed roughly 0.5 to 1 ug RNA with random hexamers. Each CDR3 protein is one row after TCRdb ran MiXCR on the immunoSEQ multiplex PCR reads. Of more than 95,000 distinct CDR3 sequences in the sample, roughly 93% are singletons; the top ten hold more than 0.25%. This chain connects TRBV28 to TRBJ2-3; D is perhaps TRBD2 (5 bases). Sequencing was performed on CD8+ T cells from PBMCs. The source of this sequence is a human donor with multiple sclerosis. The CDR3 DNA is TGTGCCAGCAGTTTAGTTGGCGGAGGCAGGGATACGCAGTATTTT. Amino acids: CASSLVGGGRDTQYF.